This TCR beta chain was sequenced during a study of cytomegalovirus exposure and HLA in healthy donors. Turning to the study itself: In a later analysis, it was reported that the 90 to 150 validation repertoires had been produced on the same platform as the 670 or so repertoires belonging to the first cohort. Regarding the study as a whole: There were 164 TCR beta chains listed as cytomegalovirus-associated. Most observed TCR sequences were rare, whereas some public TCRs were detected in many donors. In vitro experiments confirmed that three CMV-associated chains were specific for CMV antigens.

This clone has just one count. Its target is not known. Using immunoSEQ multiplex PCR, the repertoire was profiled, and TCRdb retains in-frame clones only, with some absent. The sample includes some 49,000 clones, approximately 93% of them seen just once. The specimen sequenced was PBMCs. The receptor was derived from a woman in her late teens or twenties in good health and CMV-seropositive.

The CDR3 DNA reads as TGTGCCAGCAAGGAGGGCTCGGGAAACACCATATATTTT. Translation: CASKEGSGNTIYF. This rearrangement joins TRBV2 to TRBJ1-3, with D hard to call. Germline values: CDR1 SNHLY, CDR2 FYNNEI. V shed 7 bases and J shed 4 bases, with 11 bases lying between them. The CDR3 is 13 amino acids. Full variable domain (missing parts from reference TRBV2 and TRBJ1-3): EPEVTQTPSHQVTQMGQEVILRCVPISNHLYFYWYRQILGQKVEFLVSFYNNEISEKSEIFDDQFSVERPDGSNFTLKIRSTKLEDSAMYFCASKEGSGNTIYFGEGSWLTVV.